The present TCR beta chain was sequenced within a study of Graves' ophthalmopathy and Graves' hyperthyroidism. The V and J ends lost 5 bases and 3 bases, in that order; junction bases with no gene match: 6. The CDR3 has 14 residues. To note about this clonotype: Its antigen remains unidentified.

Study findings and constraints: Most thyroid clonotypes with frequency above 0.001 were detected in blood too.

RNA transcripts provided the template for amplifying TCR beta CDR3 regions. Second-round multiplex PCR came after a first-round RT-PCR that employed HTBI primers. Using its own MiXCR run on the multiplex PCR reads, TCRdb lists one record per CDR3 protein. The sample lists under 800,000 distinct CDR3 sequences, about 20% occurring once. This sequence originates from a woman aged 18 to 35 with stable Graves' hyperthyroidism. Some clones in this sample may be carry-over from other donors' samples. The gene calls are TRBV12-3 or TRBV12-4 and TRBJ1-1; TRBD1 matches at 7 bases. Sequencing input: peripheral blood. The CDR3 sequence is CASSLQGLYTEAFF. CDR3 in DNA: TGTGCCAGCAGTCTACAGGGGTTGTACACTGAAGCTTTCTTT.